This T cell receptor beta chain was obtained from a study of graft-versus-host responses after intestinal transplantation. Study overall: Recipients received multivisceral, liver-intestinal, or isolated intestinal transplants. After anti-thymocyte globulin induction, recipients took tacrolimus and steroids for three to four years.

Clones were sequenced by immunoSEQ multiplex PCR, and TCRdb holds only the in-frame ones, with some missing. The data show tens of thousands of clones, around 92% seen once. Germline assignment: CDR1 MNHEY and CDR2 SMNVEV (reference sequence). Germline trimming cut 7 bases from V and 5 bases from J; bases unmatched to any gene: 11. The CDR3 is 15 residues long. As to this clone: As yet, its antigen is unknown.

The sample was unstimulated CD8+ T cells sorted from spleen or lymph node cells, taken before intestinal transplant. The receptor was isolated from a human donor who received an intestinal transplant. This chain uses TRBV27 with TRBJ2-7; 10 bases agree with TRBD1. The CDR3 DNA is TGTGCCAGCAAGTCGATAGGGACAGGGGAAAACGAGCAGTACTTC. Translated: CASKSIGTGENEQYF.